This is a list of T cell receptor beta chains from one sample in a study of T cell changes during pregnancy in multiple sclerosis. The protocol was immunoSEQ multiplex PCR, while the TCRdb copy is restricted to in-frame clones and leaves out a portion. The table has around 70,000 clones, approximately 91% seen once; the top ten hold 1.4%. This specimen was peripheral blood, taken in the third trimester of pregnancy. These TCRs come from a female donor with multiple sclerosis, enrolled in a pregnancy study. The conserved cysteine and the conserved F or W are not part of the CDR3 here. Expanded clones get a size class; other rows say once, few or many, or leave the size out.

>TRBJ2-1|TRBV28|.
ASRVAGSGDEQF
>TRBJ2-6|TRBV28|.
ASATLLVSGANVLT
>TRBJ1-5|TRBV30|.
AWSGQGDQPQH
>TRBJ2-3|TRBV7-9|.
ATSQASSEY
>TRBJ2-1|TRBV2|few
ASSDLRLAEHNEQF
>TRBJ1-1|TRBV4-1|once
ASSQDSGKESVLFYTEAF
>TRBJ1-6|TRBV18|.
ASSGQFDSPLH
>TRBJ1-1|TRBV7-3|.
ASSSGGTEAF
>TRBJ1-2|TRBV2|.
ASNRDREGYT
>TRBJ1-6|TRBV6-4|.
ASGQGRNSPLH
>TRBJ2-2|TRBV2|once
ASRPLSWGEAGELF
>TRBJ2-3|TRBV11-2|.
ASSLGGGTQY
>TRBJ2-3|TRBV9|.
ASSVEGITDTQY
>TRBJ2-2|TRBV6-5|.
ASSYREKPNTGELF
>TRBJ2-5|TRBV9|.
ASSVFHTYQETQY
>TRBJ1-1|TRBV6-5|.
ASSYSIWLDTEAF
>TRBJ1-5|TRBV2|.
ASSEGPRPQH
>TRBJ2-1|TRBV5-1|.
ASTSGGNYNEQF
>TRBJ1-2|TRBV7-2|.
ASSPQGPVNYGYT
>TRBJ1-4|TRBV5-1|once
ASSSGTVFSEKLF
>TRBJ2-3|TRBV7-9|once
ASSLGRIVTDTQY
>TRBJ1-1|TRBV6-1|.
ASTVGGFYTEAF
>TRBJ1-6|TRBV18|.
ASSQAGWDSPLH
>TRBJ2-3|TRBV7-9|.
ASAGDTQY
>TRBJ2-7|TRBV19|.
ASSIDGGRSSYEQY